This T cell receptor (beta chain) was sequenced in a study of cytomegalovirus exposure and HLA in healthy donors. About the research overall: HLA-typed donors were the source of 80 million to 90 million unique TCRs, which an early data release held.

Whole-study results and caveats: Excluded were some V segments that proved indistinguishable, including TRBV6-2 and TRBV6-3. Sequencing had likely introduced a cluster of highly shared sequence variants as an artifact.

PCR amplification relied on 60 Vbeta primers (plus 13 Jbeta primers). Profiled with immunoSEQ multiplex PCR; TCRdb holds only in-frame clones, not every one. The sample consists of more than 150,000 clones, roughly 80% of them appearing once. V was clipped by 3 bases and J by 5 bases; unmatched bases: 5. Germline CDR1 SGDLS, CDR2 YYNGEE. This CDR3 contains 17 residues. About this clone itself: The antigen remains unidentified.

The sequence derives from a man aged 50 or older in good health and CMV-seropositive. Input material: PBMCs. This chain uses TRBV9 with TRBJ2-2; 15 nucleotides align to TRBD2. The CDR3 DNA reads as TGTGCCAGCAGCGGTGGACTAGCGGGGGGGAGGACCGGGGAGCTGTTTTTT. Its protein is CASSGGLAGGRTGELFF.